Given below is one TCR beta chain in context. Its antigen is as yet unknown. The CDR3 totals 15 residues. Per the germline V gene, CDR1 is LNHDA and CDR2 is SQIVND (reference sequence). V was clipped by 5 bases and J by 3 bases; unmatched bases: 8. The data were produced by immunoSEQ multiplex PCR, yet TCRdb's version contains in-frame clones alone and is incomplete. Of 65,000 to 90,000 clones listed, 90% are singletons. These data are taken from a study of OX40 agonist ivuxolimab in advanced cancers. Study details: Across the patients, intravenous ivuxolimab was delivered every 2 weeks at 0.01 to 10 mg/kg. Regarding the study as a whole: Expansion of clones was among the lowest in partial responders at 0.1-3.0 mg/kg.

The input for sequencing was CD4+ or CD8+ T cells sorted from blood, taken in a trial of the OX40 agonist ivuxolimab. The receptor was isolated from an adult with an advanced solid tumor such as melanoma, head and neck, liver or kidney cancer. This sequence joins TRBV19 and TRBJ2-7, with 9 bases that match TRBD2. CDR3 sequence reads: CASSLGLAPHYEQYF. Written as DNA, the CDR3 is TGTGCCAGTAGTCTAGGACTAGCGCCTCACTACGAGCAGTACTTC.